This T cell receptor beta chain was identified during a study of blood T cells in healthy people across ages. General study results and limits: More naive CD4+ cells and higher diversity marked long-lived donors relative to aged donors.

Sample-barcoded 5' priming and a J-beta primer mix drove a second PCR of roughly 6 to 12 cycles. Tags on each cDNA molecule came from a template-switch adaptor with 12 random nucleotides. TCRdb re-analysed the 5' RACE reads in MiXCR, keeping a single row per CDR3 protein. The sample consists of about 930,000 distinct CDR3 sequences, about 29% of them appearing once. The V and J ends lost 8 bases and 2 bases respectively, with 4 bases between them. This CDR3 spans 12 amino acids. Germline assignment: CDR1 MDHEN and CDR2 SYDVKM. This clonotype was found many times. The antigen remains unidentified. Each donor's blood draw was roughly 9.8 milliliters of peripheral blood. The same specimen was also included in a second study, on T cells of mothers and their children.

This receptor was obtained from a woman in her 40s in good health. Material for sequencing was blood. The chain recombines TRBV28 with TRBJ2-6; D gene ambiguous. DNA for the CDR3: TGTGCCAGCGTGACTGGGGCCAACGTCCTGACTTTC. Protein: CASVTGANVLTF.